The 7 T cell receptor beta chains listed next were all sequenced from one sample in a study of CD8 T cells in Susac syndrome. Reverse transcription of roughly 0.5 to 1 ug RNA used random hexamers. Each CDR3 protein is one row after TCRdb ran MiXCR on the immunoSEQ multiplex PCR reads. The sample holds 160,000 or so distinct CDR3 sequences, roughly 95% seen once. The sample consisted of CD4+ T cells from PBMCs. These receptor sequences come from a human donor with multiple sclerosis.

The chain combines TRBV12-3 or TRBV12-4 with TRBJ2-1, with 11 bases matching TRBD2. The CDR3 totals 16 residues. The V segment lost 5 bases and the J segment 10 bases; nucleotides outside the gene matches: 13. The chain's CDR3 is CASSPWGSGRAGEQFF. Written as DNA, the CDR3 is TGTGCCAGCAGTCCCTGGGGTAGCGGGAGGGCCGGGGAGCAGTTCTTC.

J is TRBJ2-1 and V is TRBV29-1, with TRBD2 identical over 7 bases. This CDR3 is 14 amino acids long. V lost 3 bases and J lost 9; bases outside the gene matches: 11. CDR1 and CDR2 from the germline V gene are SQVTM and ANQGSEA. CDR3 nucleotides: TGCAGCGTTGAGGTGGGAGGGAAACGCGGTGAGCAGTTCTTC. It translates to CSVEVGGKRGEQFF.

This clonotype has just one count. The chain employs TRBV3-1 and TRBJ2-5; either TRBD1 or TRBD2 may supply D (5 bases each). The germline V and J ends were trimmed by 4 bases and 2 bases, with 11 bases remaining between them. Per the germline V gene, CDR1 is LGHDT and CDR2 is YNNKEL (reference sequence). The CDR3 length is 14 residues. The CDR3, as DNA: TGTGCCAGCAGCCCCTGGGACGGACAAGAGACCCAGTACTTC. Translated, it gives CASSPWDGQETQYF.

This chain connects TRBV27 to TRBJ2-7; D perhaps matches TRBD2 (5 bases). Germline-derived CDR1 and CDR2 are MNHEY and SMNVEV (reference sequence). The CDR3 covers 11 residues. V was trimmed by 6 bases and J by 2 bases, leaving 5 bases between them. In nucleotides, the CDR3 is TGTGCCAGCAGACTAGCCTACGAGCAGTACTTC. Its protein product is CASRLAYEQYF.

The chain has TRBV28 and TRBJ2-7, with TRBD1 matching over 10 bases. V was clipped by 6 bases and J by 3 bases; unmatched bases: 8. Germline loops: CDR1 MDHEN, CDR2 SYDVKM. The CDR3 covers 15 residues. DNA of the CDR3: TGTGCCAGCAGGCCGATCTGGGACAGGGGCTACGAGCAGTACTTC. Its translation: CASRPIWDRGYEQYF. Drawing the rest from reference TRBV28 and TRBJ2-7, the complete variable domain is DVKVTQSSRYLVKRTGEKVFLECVQDMDHENMFWYRQDPGLGLRLIYFSYDVKMKEKGDIPEGYSVSREKKERFSLILESASTNQTSMYLCASRPIWDRGYEQYFGPGTRLTVT.

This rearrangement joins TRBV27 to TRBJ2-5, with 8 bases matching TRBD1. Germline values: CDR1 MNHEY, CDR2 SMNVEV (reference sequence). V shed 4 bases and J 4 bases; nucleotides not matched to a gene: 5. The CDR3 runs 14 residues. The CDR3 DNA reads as TGTGCCAGCAGTTCACAGGGGGTGGGAGAGACCCAGTACTTC. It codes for CASSSQGVGETQYF.

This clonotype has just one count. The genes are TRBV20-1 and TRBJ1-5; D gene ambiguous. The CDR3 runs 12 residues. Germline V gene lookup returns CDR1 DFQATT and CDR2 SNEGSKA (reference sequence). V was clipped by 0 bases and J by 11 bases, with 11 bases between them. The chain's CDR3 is CSARDRGSAQHF. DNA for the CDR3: TGCAGTGCTAGAGATCGGGGTTCGGCCCAGCATTTT.